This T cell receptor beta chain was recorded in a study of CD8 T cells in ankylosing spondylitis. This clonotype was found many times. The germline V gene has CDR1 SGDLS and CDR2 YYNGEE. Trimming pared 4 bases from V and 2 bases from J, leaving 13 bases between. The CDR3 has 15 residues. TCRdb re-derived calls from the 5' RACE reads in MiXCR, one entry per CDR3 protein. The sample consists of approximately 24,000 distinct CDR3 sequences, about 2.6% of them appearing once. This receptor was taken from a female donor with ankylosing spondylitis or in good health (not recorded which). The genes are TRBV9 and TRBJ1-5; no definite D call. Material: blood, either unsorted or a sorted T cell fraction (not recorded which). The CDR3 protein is CASSPPGSGNQPQHF. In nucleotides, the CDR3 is TGTGCCAGCAGCCCTCCCGGGTCTGGCAATCAGCCCCAGCATTTT.